These 32 T cell receptor beta chains were all obtained from the same sample, sequenced in a study of blood T cell repertoires in COVID-19. Produced via immunoSEQ multiplex PCR; TCRdb's table is partial and in-frame only. The repertoire holds roughly 230,000 clones, with 80% to 85% as singletons. Sequenced input: PBMCs or T cells enriched from blood (not recorded which). The receptor set was obtained from a man between 50 and 59 years old who had recovered from COVID-19.

V usage is TRBV7-2 and J usage is TRBJ1-2; D is perhaps TRBD1 (6 bases). Trimming stripped 1 base from V and 2 bases from J, with 11 bases between. Germline values: CDR1 SGHTA, CDR2 FQGNSA. CDR3 length equals 15 residues. The DNA of the CDR3 is TGTGCCAGCAGCTTAGTTCATGGGACAAACTATGGCTACACCTTC. This codes for CASSLVHGTNYGYTF.

This rearrangement joins TRBV7-6 to TRBJ2-2; D is undetermined. The V and J ends lost 3 bases and 5 bases respectively, with 7 bases between them. The CDR3 covers 13 residues. Per the germline V gene, CDR1 is SGHVS and CDR2 is FNYEAQ. In DNA form, the CDR3 reads TGTGCCAGCAGCTTCCACGGGACCGGGGAGCTGTTTTTT. This encodes CASSFHGTGELFF.

V and J are TRBV7-3 and TRBJ1-4, with 7 bases matching TRBD1. The CDR3 is made up of 13 amino acids. Trimming cost V 4 bases and J 5 bases; bases outside gene matches: 1. Germline values: CDR1 SGHTA, CDR2 FQGTGA. CDR3 DNA: TGTGCCAGCAGCTCGACAGGGAATGAAAAACTGTTTTTT. Its protein product is CASSSTGNEKLFF.

V usage is TRBV6-1 and J usage is TRBJ2-3, with a tentative D call TRBD1 (5 bases). Germline CDR1 is MNHNS and CDR2 is SASEGT. Trimming took off 1 base at V and 1 base at J, with 12 bases between the two ends. CDR3 length: 16 residues. CDR3 protein: CASSEGGHLRTDTQYF. The CDR3 bases are TGTGCCAGCAGTGAAGGGGGCCACCTCCGCACAGATACGCAGTATTTT.

CDR3 nucleotide sequence: TGTGCCAGCAGGGGTGGGACTAGCGGGGCCCGCACAGATACGCAGTATTTT. This gives the protein CASRGGTSGARTDTQYF. The rearrangement links TRBV2 to TRBJ2-3, with 13 bases fitting TRBD2. Germline CDR1 SNHLY, CDR2 FYNNEI. The CDR3 has 17 amino acids. Unmatched junction bases numbered 7, after V lost 6 bases and J lost 1 base.

This sequence joins TRBV4-1 and TRBJ2-1, with TRBD2 as a possible D gene (5 bases). Germline CDR1 MGHRA, CDR2 YSYEKL. Trimming removed 2 bases at V and 4 bases at J, with 12 bases between. The CDR3 spans 15 residues. CDR3: CASSQILAVYNEQFF. CDR3 DNA: TGCGCCAGCAGCCAAATCCTAGCTGTATACAATGAGCAGTTCTTC.

The chain carries TRBV7-2 and TRBJ2-1, with TRBD2 identical over 11 bases. The CDR3 has 14 amino acids. Looked up from germline, CDR1 is SGHTA and CDR2 is FQGNSA. V lost 2 bases, J lost 14 bases, and 8 bases stayed unmatched. The DNA of the CDR3 is TGTGCCAGCAGCTTATTAATAGCGGGAGGGTTGGAGTTCTTC. This encodes CASSLLIAGGLEFF.

The rearrangement joins TRBV6-2 or TRBV6-3 to TRBJ2-2; possible D gene TRBD2, 5 bases. Germline assignment: CDR1 MNHEY and CDR2 SVGEGT. V was trimmed by 5 bases and J by 1 base, leaving 8 bases between them. The CDR3 runs 14 residues. CDR3 nucleotides: TGTGCCAGCAGTCACGGACTGAACACCGGGGAGCTGTTTTTT. It yields the protein CASSHGLNTGELFF.

V usage is TRBV19 and J usage is TRBJ2-5, with 10 bases aligning to TRBD1. This CDR3 has 17 amino acids. The V gene end was trimmed by 4 bases and the J gene end by 0 bases; junction bases not matched to a gene: 8. Germline CDR1 is LNHDA and CDR2 is SQIVND (reference sequence). Here the CDR3 reads CASSNGQGGPYQETQYF. CDR3 coding DNA: TGTGCCAGTAGTAACGGACAGGGGGGACCGTACCAAGAGACCCAGTACTTC.

This clone was observed at least ten times. The chain uses TRBV3-1 (or the pseudogene TRBV3-2) and TRBJ2-7, with 7 bases aligning to TRBD2. V shed 5 bases and J 2 bases; nucleotides not matched to a gene: 12. The CDR3 has 16 amino acids. The V gene's germline CDR1 is LGHDT and CDR2 YNNKEL (reference sequence). The CDR3 DNA reads as TGTGCCAGCAGCTCCCACCAAGGCGGGGGACCCTACGAGCAGTACTTC. Protein: CASSSHQGGGPYEQYF.

The CDR3 DNA reads TGTGCCAGTAGTACTCGGACAGGGGCCAAAAACATTCAGTACTTC. Its translation: CASSTRTGAKNIQYF. The chain has TRBV19 and TRBJ2-4; 8 bases map to TRBD1. This CDR3 has 15 residues. V shed 4 bases, J shed 1 base, and the junction held 3 bases outside the gene matches. Germline CDR1 is LNHDA and CDR2 is SQIVND (reference sequence).

CDR3 DNA sequence: TGTGCCAGCAGTTTCGACATAGCCTACGAGCAGTACTTC. Translated: CASSFDIAYEQYF. The chain uses TRBV12-3 or TRBV12-4 and TRBJ2-7; D gene unclear. V was shortened by 3 bases and J by 2 bases, with 8 bases between the two germline ends. This CDR3 comprises 13 residues.

The rearrangement uses TRBV9 and TRBJ2-7; possible D gene TRBD2, 6 bases. V lost 0 bases and J lost 3, with 13 bases in between. From germline, CDR1 is SGDLS and CDR2 YYNGEE. This CDR3 comprises 15 residues. CDR3 nucleotide sequence: TGTGCCAGCAGCGTAGAAGGGATGGGGGGCTACGAGCAGTACTTC. Translating gives CASSVEGMGGYEQYF.

The J gene is TRBJ1-1, the V gene TRBV9; D is perhaps TRBD1 (6 bases). The V gene's germline CDR1 is SGDLS and CDR2 YYNGEE. V shed 0 bases and J shed 1 base, with 10 bases lying between them. The CDR3 length is 15 residues. The CDR3 region is CASSVDGGANTEAFF. The CDR3 nucleotides read TGTGCCAGCAGCGTAGATGGGGGCGCGAACACTGAAGCTTTCTTT. The full variable domain, completed using reference TRBV9 and TRBJ1-1, is DSGVTQTPKHLITATGQRVTLRCSPRSGDLSVYWYQQSLDQGLQFLIQYYNGEERAKGNILERFSAQQFPDLHSELNLSSLELGDSALYFCASSVDGGANTEAFFGQGTRLTVV.

The V call is TRBV7-3, the J call TRBJ1-1; D unclear. Trimming removed 5 bases from V and 7 bases from J, with 17 bases in between. CDR3 length: 14 amino acids. Germline V gives CDR1 SGHTA, CDR2 FQGTGA. For the CDR3, the DNA is TGTGCCAGCAGCCCCCTAGGAAGCGGGGTTGAAGCTTTCTTT. It codes for CASSPLGSGVEAFF.

The rearrangement joins TRBV5-6 to TRBJ2-6; 11 bases align to TRBD2. From germline, CDR1 is SGHDT and CDR2 YYEEEE. V shed 6 bases, J shed 0 bases, and the junction held 11 bases outside the gene matches. The CDR3 contains 19 residues. The CDR3 here is CASTFGLAGAVSGANVLTF. CDR3 in DNA: TGTGCCAGCACTTTTGGACTAGCGGGCGCCGTCTCTGGGGCCAACGTCCTGACTTTC.

The rearrangement links TRBV6-5 to TRBJ1-6; unclear D gene. This CDR3 is 12 amino acids long. Trimming stripped 5 bases from V and 11 bases from J, with 10 bases between. CDR1 and CDR2 (germline): MNHEY, SVGAGI. The CDR3 reads CASSPTETPLHF. As DNA, the CDR3 is TGTGCCAGCAGTCCTACAGAGACACCCCTCCACTTT.

V is TRBV18 and J is TRBJ1-2; D is uncertain. Per germline, CDR1 KGHSH and CDR2 LQKENI. V was trimmed by 2 bases and J by 2 bases, leaving 9 bases between them. This CDR3 contains 14 residues. CDR3 in amino acids: CASSPGAQNYGYTF. In DNA, the CDR3 is TGTGCCAGCTCACCAGGTGCACAGAACTATGGCTACACCTTC.

The chain has TRBV6-1 and TRBJ1-3; tentatively, D is TRBD1 (5 bases). The CDR3 contains 18 residues. Trimming removed 2 bases from V and 0 bases from J, with 17 bases in between. In germline, CDR1 is MNHNS, CDR2 SASEGT. The CDR3 DNA is TGTGCCAGCAGTGAAAGTTCGGCAGGACATTTCTCTGGAAACACCATATATTTT. Translated: CASSESSAGHFSGNTIYF.

The chain is built from TRBV6-5 and TRBJ2-4, with D maybe TRBD2 (6 bases). Germline CDR1 reads MNHEY; CDR2 reads SVGAGI. This CDR3 is built from 14 residues. Trimming removed 7 bases at V and 0 bases at J, with 10 bases between. As DNA, the CDR3 is TGTGCCAGCAAGGGACTTCTAGCCAAAAACATTCAGTACTTC. Translating it yields CASKGLLAKNIQYF.

This clone appeared a few times. V is TRBV4-3 and J is TRBJ2-7, with 7 bases fitting TRBD2. The CDR3 runs 18 residues. Germline values: CDR1 LGHNA, CDR2 YSLEER. The V and J ends lost 1 base and 3 bases, in that order; junction bases with no gene match: 15. The CDR3 DNA follows: TGCGCCAGCAGCCAAGCCCCACTAGCGCTTGCCCTGAACTACGAGCAGTACTTC. This codes for CASSQAPLALALNYEQYF.

In the case of this clone: The sample carries other DNA sequences with the same CDR3. The chain combines TRBV9 with TRBJ1-6; the D gene is possibly TRBD1 (6 bases). The CDR3 length is 14 residues. Per germline, CDR1 SGDLS and CDR2 YYNGEE. V was clipped by 0 bases and J by 7 bases, with 8 bases between them. The CDR3 DNA follows: TGTGCCAGCAGCGTAGGTCAGGGGAATTCACCCCTCCACTTT. It codes for CASSVGQGNSPLHF.

This clone was seen a single time. The chain combines TRBV4-2 with TRBJ2-7; 9 positions match TRBD2. This CDR3 region has 15 residues. Germline V gene sequence: CDR1 LGHNA, CDR2 YNFKEQ. The J segment lost 2 bases and the V segment lost 6 bases, leaving 8 bases of the junction unmatched. CDR3 protein: CASSEWGTSTYEQYF. In DNA form, the CDR3 reads TGTGCCAGCAGTGAGTGGGGGACTAGCACCTACGAGCAGTACTTC.

The V and J genes are TRBV19 and TRBJ2-7, with D perhaps matching TRBD1 (6 bases). Trimming shortened V by 3 bases and J by 6 bases, and 12 bases separated the two germline ends. Germline V gene data show CDR1 as LNHDA and CDR2 as SQIVND (reference sequence). CDR3 size: 13 residues. In DNA form, the CDR3 reads TGTGCCAGTAGTATGTGGGGACACTCCGAGCAGTACTTC. Its translation: CASSMWGHSEQYF.

This chain links TRBV19 with TRBJ2-1; D not resolved. Germline V gene data show CDR1 as LNHDA and CDR2 as SQIVND (reference sequence). Between the trimmed V and J ends, which lost 10 bases and 4 bases, there was a span of 14 bases. The CDR3 is made up of 13 amino acids. The CDR3 bases are TGTGCCAACTACACCGCCGTGTACAATGAGCAGTTCTTC. It yields the protein CANYTAVYNEQFF.

The chain has TRBV4-3 and TRBJ2-7; 8 nucleotides match TRBD1. Looked up from germline, CDR1 is LGHNA and CDR2 is YSLEER. This CDR3 contains 15 residues. V was pared by 3 bases and J by 4 bases, with 8 bases of the junction left unmatched. CDR3 loop: CASSQGGTGRYEQYF. CDR3 DNA sequence: TGCGCCAGCAGCCAGGGCGGGACAGGTCGTTACGAGCAGTACTTC.

The V call is TRBV3-1 (or the pseudogene TRBV3-2), the J call TRBJ2-3, with 12 bases matching TRBD2. V dropped 4 bases and J dropped 1; count of bases not matched to a gene: 3. This CDR3 is 16 amino acids long. Germline CDR1 reads LGHDT; CDR2 reads YNNKEL (reference sequence). This chain's CDR3 is CASSRTSGAGTDTQYF. The DNA for the CDR3 is TGTGCCAGCAGCCGGACTAGCGGGGCCGGCACAGATACGCAGTATTTT.

The chain carries TRBV24-1 and TRBJ1-4; 7 nucleotides agree with TRBD1. The CDR3 spans 13 residues. Germline CDR1 is KGHDR and CDR2 is SFDVKD. With V trimmed by 4 bases and J by 7 bases, 2 bases remained unmatched. The CDR3 sequence is CATSEHRGEKLFF. The CDR3 DNA reads TGTGCCACCAGTGAACACAGGGGTGAAAAACTGTTTTTT.

This clone was detected once. The chain employs TRBV4-2 and TRBJ1-5; D may be TRBD1 (5 bases). The germline V gene encodes CDR1 LGHNA and CDR2 YNFKEQ. The V end was cut by 0 bases, the J end by 1 base, with 13 bases between. The CDR3 has 17 amino acids. CDR3 sequence (DNA): TGTGCCAGCAGCCAAGATGGGCGTGGGGGGAGCAATCAGCCCCAGCATTTT. Translated, it gives CASSQDGRGGSNQPQHF.

The chain combines TRBV3-1 (or the pseudogene TRBV3-2) with TRBJ2-2; 8 nucleotides agree with TRBD1. J lost 5 bases, V lost 3 bases, and 5 bases had no gene match. The length of the CDR3 is 15 residues. Germline-derived CDR1 and CDR2 are LGHDT and YNNKEL (reference sequence). CDR3 in amino acids: CASSHQGAGTGELFF. CDR3 nucleotides: TGTGCCAGCAGCCATCAGGGGGCGGGAACCGGGGAGCTGTTTTTT.

The count of this clone is one. This chain links TRBV4-3 with TRBJ2-3; 7 bases agree with TRBD2. Unmatched junction bases numbered 16, after V lost 5 bases and J lost 8 bases. CDR1 and CDR2 (germline): LGHNA, YSLEER. The CDR3 is made up of 16 amino acids. The CDR3 is CASSRTGTTAFGTQYF. Here the CDR3 DNA reads TGCGCCAGCAGCAGAACCGGGACTACGGCCTTTGGTACGCAGTATTTT.

The chain combines TRBV5-1 with TRBJ1-1; a weak D match, TRBD1 (6 bases). There are 14 residues in the CDR3. Trimming stripped 4 bases from V and 0 bases from J, with 10 bases between. The germline V gene has CDR1 SGHRS and CDR2 YFSETQ. CDR3: CASSGQFMNTEAFF. The CDR3 DNA follows: TGCGCCAGCAGCGGACAGTTCATGAACACTGAAGCTTTCTTT. The whole variable domain, filled in from reference TRBV5-1 and TRBJ1-1, reads KAGVTQTPRYLIKTRGQQVTLSCSPISGHRSVSWYQQTPGQGLQFLFEYFSETQRNKGNFPGRFSGRQFSNSRSEMNVSTLELGDSALYLCASSGQFMNTEAFFGQGTRLTVV.